A selection of T cell receptor beta chains follows, all from one sample in a study of blood T cell repertoires in COVID-19. Libraries were prepared by immunoSEQ multiplex PCR; TCRdb keeps only in-frame clonotypes and omits some of them. The sample records fewer than 350,000 clones, about 86% being singletons. Sequencing input: peripheral blood. The receptors were gathered from a woman under 40 who had recovered from COVID-19. The CDR3 runs from the conserved cysteine through the conserved F or W. Each record gives: J gene, D gene, clone size, V gene, CDR3 protein, CDR3 DNA. D genes are given only for firm matches. Only part of the rows carry a size: once, few, many, or a class if the clone is expanded.

>TRBJ1-1|.|.|TRBV5-4
CASSFGNTEAFF
TGTGCCAGCAGCTTCGGGAACACTGAAGCTTTCTTT
>TRBJ1-2|TRBD1|once|TRBV29-1
CSVLGQGGDYTF
TGCAGCGTTTTGGGACAGGGTGGGGACTACACCTTC
>TRBJ2-7|.|.|TRBV27
CASSAHDKYEQYF
TGTGCCAGCAGTGCACACGACAAGTACGAGCAGTACTTC
>TRBJ2-7|.|.|TRBV5-6
CASSLGDTYEQYF
TGTGCCAGCAGCTTAGGGGACACCTACGAGCAGTACTTC
>TRBJ2-4|TRBD1|.|TRBV6-5
CASHSYRGGNIQYF
TGTGCCAGCCACAGTTACAGGGGTGGAAACATTCAGTACTTC
>TRBJ2-7|.|.|TRBV5-5
CASSFTQGLYEQYF
TGTGCCAGCAGCTTCACGCAGGGGTTGTACGAGCAGTACTTC
>TRBJ1-2|TRBD1|.|TRBV4-1
CASSQDRDSWYSYTF
TGCGCCAGCAGCCAAGACCGGGACAGCTGGTATAGCTACACCTTC
>TRBJ1-1|.|.|TRBV4-1
CASSPRVMNTEAFF
TGCGCCAGCAGCCCCAGGGTCATGAACACTGAAGCTTTCTTT
>TRBJ1-2|TRBD1|.|TRBV12-3/TRBV12-4
CASSRDRVYGYTF
TGTGCCAGCAGTCGTGACAGGGTCTATGGCTACACCTTC
>TRBJ1-1|.|.|TRBV28
CASSFEGLPAFF
TGTGCCAGCAGTTTCGAGGGCCTCCCGGCTTTCTTT
>TRBJ2-1|TRBD2|.|TRBV2
CASRGAGGPRNEQFF
TGTGCCAGCCGAGGGGCGGGAGGGCCGAGGAATGAGCAGTTCTTC
>TRBJ1-4|.|.|TRBV6-6
CASRSSDQRGKLFF
TGTGCCAGTAGATCGTCGGATCAGCGAGGAAAACTGTTTTTT
>TRBJ2-7|TRBD1|.|TRBV27
CASGETGASYEQYF
TGTGCCAGCGGCGAGACAGGGGCGTCCTACGAGCAGTACTTC
>TRBJ1-5|.|few|TRBV6-5
CASRQSNSNQPQHF
TGTGCCAGCAGGCAGTCCAATAGCAATCAGCCCCAGCATTTT
>TRBJ2-7|.|many|TRBV5-1
CASSLDGEDYEQYF
TGCGCCAGCAGCTTGGACGGGGAGGACTACGAGCAGTACTTC
>TRBJ2-7|.|few|TRBV5-6
CASSRGTSYEQYF
TGTGCCAGCAGCAGGGGGACCTCCTACGAGCAGTACTTC
>TRBJ1-6|.|.|TRBV15
CATSRVERNSPLHF
TGTGCCACCAGCAGAGTGGAGAGAAATTCACCCCTCCACTTT
>TRBJ2-1|.|.|TRBV27
CASLKYDGGNEQFF
TGTGCCAGCCTAAAATATGATGGAGGGAATGAGCAGTTCTTC
>TRBJ2-5|.|.|TRBV18
CASSPVQETQYF
TGTGCCAGCTCACCCGTTCAGGAGACCCAGTACTTC
>TRBJ1-1|.|.|TRBV30
CAWTRKRSYTEAFF
TGTGCCTGGACCCGTAAGAGGAGCTACACTGAAGCTTTCTTT
>TRBJ2-7|.|once|TRBV28
CASPPPPGRATDEQYF
TGTGCCAGCCCTCCGCCACCTGGCAGGGCGACCGACGAGCAGTACTTC
>TRBJ2-1|TRBD1|.|TRBV7-2
CASSRAVGQGGNEQFF
TGTGCCAGCAGCCGCGCGGTGGGACAGGGGGGGAATGAGCAGTTCTTC
>TRBJ2-5|TRBD1|.|TRBV3-1/TRBV3-2
CASSQARQGAQETQYF
TGTGCCAGCAGCCAAGCGCGGCAGGGGGCACAAGAGACCCAGTACTTC
>TRBJ1-1|.|once|TRBV7-2
CASSLVGGNTEAFF
TGTGCCAGCAGCTTAGTAGGGGGTAACACTGAAGCTTTCTTT
>TRBJ2-1|TRBD2|once|TRBV7-3
CASSQGLAHEQFF
TGTGCCAGCAGCCAGGGACTAGCCCATGAGCAGTTCTTC
>TRBJ2-7|TRBD2|.|TRBV19
CASSIAGGPVEQYF
TGTGCCAGTAGTATAGCGGGAGGGCCGGTCGAGCAGTACTTC
>TRBJ2-1|.|.|TRBV7-3
CASSSTEPYNEQFF
TGTGCCAGCAGCTCCACCGAGCCCTACAATGAGCAGTTCTTC
>TRBJ2-7|.|.|TRBV3-1/TRBV3-2
CASSTTGGEQYF
TGTGCCAGCAGTACGACCGGAGGCGAGCAGTACTTC
>TRBJ2-3|TRBD1|few|TRBV27
CASSSGSGGPWQYF
TGTGCCAGCAGTTCAGGGTCAGGGGGCCCGTGGCAGTATTTT
>TRBJ1-1|.|.|TRBV7-8
CASSPSGAEAFF
TGTGCCAGCAGCCCGTCGGGGGCTGAAGCTTTCTTT
>TRBJ2-1|TRBD2|.|TRBV5-1
CASKGGRTTNEQFF
TGCGCCAGCAAGGGCGGGAGGACGACCAATGAGCAGTTCTTC
>TRBJ2-4|.|.|TRBV10-1
CASSESGGEAIQYF
TGCGCCAGCAGTGAGTCAGGAGGGGAGGCCATTCAGTACTTC
>TRBJ2-7|.|.|TRBV2
CASRNQGSSYEQYF
TGTGCCAGCAGGAACCAAGGGAGCTCCTACGAGCAGTACTTC
>TRBJ1-3|.|.|TRBV19
CASPFLLSGNTIYF
TGTGCCAGCCCTTTTCTCCTCTCTGGAAACACCATATATTTT
>TRBJ2-7|TRBD2|.|TRBV27
CASSPRLVSGVNSYEQYF
TGTGCCAGCAGTCCGCGACTGGTTAGCGGGGTGAACTCCTACGAGCAGTACTTC
>TRBJ2-2|.|.|TRBV11-2
CASSRTPTPGGGELFF
TGTGCCAGCAGCCGTACACCTACCCCGGGTGGCGGGGAGCTGTTTTTT
>TRBJ1-2|TRBD1|few|TRBV19
CASRTGGPNYGYTF
TGTGCCAGTAGGACAGGGGGCCCTAACTATGGCTACACCTTC
>TRBJ2-7|.|.|TRBV29-1
CSVGSRLNPAEQYF
TGCAGCGTTGGGTCCCGACTGAACCCTGCCGAGCAGTACTTC
>TRBJ1-1|.|.|TRBV3-1/TRBV3-2
CASSPRTAGTEAFF
TGTGCCAGCAGCCCGAGGACGGCGGGGACTGAAGCTTTCTTT
>TRBJ2-2|.|once|TRBV5-1
CASSLGVGGTGELFF
TGCGCCAGCAGCTTGGGCGTCGGAGGCACCGGGGAGCTGTTTTTT
>TRBJ1-5|TRBD1|.|TRBV2
CASRGQANQPQHF
TGTGCCAGCAGGGGACAGGCCAATCAGCCCCAGCATTTT
>TRBJ1-1|.|.|TRBV2
CASSEGGGTFF
TGTGCCAGCAGTGAGGGGGGGGGTACTTTCTTT
>TRBJ1-5|TRBD1|once|TRBV27
CASSTNRGSNQPQHF
TGTGCCAGCAGTACAAACAGGGGGAGCAATCAGCCCCAGCATTTT
>TRBJ1-2|TRBD1|.|TRBV2
CASRGQDGYTF
TGTGCCAGCAGAGGACAGGATGGCTACACCTTC
>TRBJ1-1|.|.|TRBV14
CASSRGQGSTFF
TGTGCCAGCAGTCGTGGGCAGGGGTCCACTTTCTTT
>TRBJ2-1|TRBD2|.|TRBV4-3
CASSQDWSGRYNEQFF
TGCGCCAGCAGCCAAGATTGGAGCGGGAGATACAATGAGCAGTTCTTC
>TRBJ1-2|.|.|TRBV19
CASSMDSLGLRNYGYTF
TGTGCCAGTAGTATGGACAGCCTTGGCCTGAGAAACTATGGCTACACCTTC
>TRBJ2-5|TRBD2|.|TRBV3-1/TRBV3-2
CASSQLLAGAETQYF
TGTGCCAGCAGCCAGCTACTAGCGGGGGCAGAGACCCAGTACTTC
>TRBJ2-3|TRBD2|.|TRBV6-1
CACRREAVPYTQYF
TGTGCCTGCCGGCGGGAGGCCGTCCCATACACGCAGTATTTT
>TRBJ1-2|TRBD1|few|TRBV28
CASSQGQGVYGYTF
TGTGCCAGCAGTCAGGGACAGGGGGTTTATGGCTACACCTTC
>TRBJ2-3|.|.|TRBV6-2/TRBV6-3
CASSYLGPGDTQYF
TGTGCCAGCAGTTACTTAGGCCCGGGAGATACGCAGTATTTT
>TRBJ2-6|TRBD1|.|TRBV5-1
CASSLGTGSSGANVLTF
TGCGCCAGCAGCTTGGGGACAGGTTCCTCTGGGGCCAACGTCCTGACTTTC
>TRBJ1-6|.|.|TRBV2
CASSTGGGLNSPLHF
TGTGCCAGCAGCACCGGGGGGGGGCTCAATTCACCCCTCCACTTT
>TRBJ2-5|.|.|TRBV21-1
CASSKVPRGETQYF
TGTGCCAGCAGCAAAGTCCCCCGGGGGGAGACCCAGTACTTC